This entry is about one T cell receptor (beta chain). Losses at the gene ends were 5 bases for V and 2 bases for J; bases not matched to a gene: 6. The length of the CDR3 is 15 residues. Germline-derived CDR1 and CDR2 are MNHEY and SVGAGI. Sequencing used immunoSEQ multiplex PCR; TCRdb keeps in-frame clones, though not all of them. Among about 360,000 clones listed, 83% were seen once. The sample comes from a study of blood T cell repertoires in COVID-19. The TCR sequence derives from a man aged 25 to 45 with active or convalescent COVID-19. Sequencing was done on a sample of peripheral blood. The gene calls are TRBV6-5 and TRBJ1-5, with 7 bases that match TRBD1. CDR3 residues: CASSQNRGGNQPQHF. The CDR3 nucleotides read TGTGCCAGCAGTCAAAACAGGGGAGGCAATCAGCCCCAGCATTTT.